This TCR beta chain appears in the sequencing data of a study of T cell clonotyping in hematopoietic cell transplantation. On this clone itself: Its cognate antigen is unknown.

This CDR3 comprises 13 residues. From germline, CDR1 is MNHNS and CDR2 SASEGT. Deletions cut 8 bases from V and 5 bases from J, with 13 bases between. Produced via immunoSEQ multiplex PCR; TCRdb's table is partial and in-frame only. The sample yields roughly 6,500 clones, around nine tenths seen once. Study outcomes and limitations: At the given depth, recipient repertoires were over 95% de novo clonotypes. After transplant, recipient diversity fell while pathologically expanded clonotypes grew through day 180.

The sequence was collected from a male patient in his 40s who had an allogeneic stem cell transplant from an unrelated donor, so the T cells may come from the graft donor. Some clones in this sample may be carry-over from other donors' samples. This chain connects TRBV6-1 to TRBJ2-1; perhaps TRBD1 as D (6 bases). The sample here was peripheral blood mononuclear cells, taken 100 days after allogeneic stem cell transplant. The CDR3 region has the DNA TGTGCCAGCTCTCACGGGACACACAATGAGCAGTTCTTC. Protein sequence: CASSHGTHNEQFF.